The 30 T cell receptor beta chains given below trace back to one sample, sequenced in a study of blood T cell repertoires in COVID-19. Clones were sequenced by immunoSEQ multiplex PCR, and TCRdb holds only the in-frame ones, with some missing. The table lists 14,000 to 15,000 clones, almost 95% of them singletons. Sequences were obtained from peripheral blood. These receptor sequences come from a human donor with active COVID-19. The donor label of this sample is uncertain.

This rearrangement joins TRBV5-6 to TRBJ1-3; the D is unclear. V lost 0 bases and J lost 0, with 13 bases in between. CDR1 SGHDT and CDR2 YYEEEE come from the germline V gene. There are 17 residues in the CDR3. CDR3 sequence reads: CASSLVVSEFSGNTIYF. DNA of the CDR3: TGTGCCAGCAGCTTGGTAGTCAGCGAATTCTCTGGAAACACCATATATTTT.

J is TRBJ2-3 and V is TRBV7-2; TRBD2 matches 10 bases. Germline trimming cut 2 bases from V and 2 bases from J; bases unmatched to any gene: 10. Germline CDR1 reads SGHTA; CDR2 reads FQGNSA. CDR3 length equals 18 residues. The CDR3 sequence is CASSLKAGGLGNTDTQYF. DNA for the CDR3: TGTGCCAGCAGCTTAAAAGCGGGGGGGCTGGGCAACACAGATACGCAGTATTTT.

The chain links TRBV5-5 to TRBJ2-3; D possibly corresponds to TRBD1 (5 bases). Germline CDR1 SGHKS, CDR2 YYEKEE (reference sequence). The CDR3 has 14 amino acids. Deletions cut 0 bases from V and 4 bases from J, with 9 bases between. The CDR3 protein is CASSLVIGADTQYF. CDR3 nucleotides: TGTGCCAGCAGCTTGGTAATAGGGGCAGATACGCAGTATTTT.

The chain recombines TRBV15 with TRBJ1-3; 8 nucleotides agree with TRBD1. Germline CDR1 LNHNV, CDR2 YYDKDF (reference sequence). The CDR3 runs 15 residues. V was pared by 5 bases and J by 1 base, with 4 bases of the junction left unmatched. In DNA form, the CDR3 reads TGTGCCACCAGCGCCCGGACAGGGTCTGGAAACACCATATATTTT. It codes for CATSARTGSGNTIYF.

This chain links TRBV29-1 with TRBJ1-1; maybe TRBD1 (5 bases). This CDR3 is 12 amino acids long. The V gene's germline CDR1 is SQVTM and CDR2 ANQGSEA. Here the CDR3 reads CSQGHPSGEAFF. In DNA form, the CDR3 reads TGCAGTCAAGGACACCCCTCAGGTGAAGCTTTCTTT.

The chain couples TRBV5-6 to TRBJ1-3; possible D gene TRBD1, 6 bases. Trimming removed 2 bases at V and 3 bases at J, with 18 bases between. This CDR3 has 17 residues. The germline V gene has CDR1 SGHDT and CDR2 YYEEEE. The CDR3, as DNA: TGTGCCAGCAGCTTTCGGCCAGGGGCATGGGGTGGAAACACCATATATTTT. Its translation: CASSFRPGAWGGNTIYF.

This chain joins TRBV20-1 and TRBJ2-1, with D perhaps TRBD2 (6 bases). CDR1 and CDR2 from the germline V gene are DFQATT and SNEGSKA (reference sequence). This CDR3 comprises 14 residues. Trimming took 3 bases from V and 7 from J, leaving 16 bases between them. The CDR3 is CSASSGPYGNEQFF. CDR3 sequence (DNA): TGCAGTGCTAGTAGCGGCCCATACGGGAATGAGCAGTTCTTC.

This sequence joins TRBV30 and TRBJ1-2, with TRBD1 identical over 10 bases. This CDR3 has 14 residues. Looked up from germline, CDR1 is GTSNPN and CDR2 is SVGIG (reference sequence). J gave up 7 bases and V 3 bases, and 8 bases lay outside the gene matches. The DNA of the CDR3 is TGTGCCTGGAGCCGCGACAGGGGGCGTTTTGGCTACACCTTC. Protein product: CAWSRDRGRFGYTF.

This chain joins TRBV18 and TRBJ2-1; 7 bases match TRBD1. The CDR3 extends over 15 amino acids. Germline loops: CDR1 KGHSH, CDR2 LQKENI. V trimming: 3 bases; J trimming: 14 bases; junction bases outside the gene matches: 16. This chain's CDR3 is CASSPIHERRDSKFF. The CDR3 DNA follows: TGTGCCAGCTCACCCATACACGAGAGACGGGACAGCAAGTTCTTC.

J is TRBJ2-1 and V is TRBV15; 8 nucleotides align to TRBD2. This CDR3 spans 18 amino acids. Germline V gene sequence: CDR1 LNHNV, CDR2 YYDKDF (reference sequence). V was clipped by 0 bases and J by 3 bases; unmatched bases: 10. The CDR3 nucleotides read TGTGCCACCAGCAGAGATCTAGGGTCCGGGGGGGTCTACAATGAGCAGTTCTTC. Translated: CATSRDLGSGGVYNEQFF.

V is TRBV5-1 and J is TRBJ1-1; D unclear. V gave up 0 bases and J gave up 0 bases, with 6 bases separating them. CDR3 length: 14 amino acids. Germline V lookup: CDR1 SGHRS, CDR2 YFSETQ. The CDR3: CASSLGGLNTEAFF. The DNA for the CDR3 is TGCGCCAGCAGCTTGGGAGGGCTGAACACTGAAGCTTTCTTT.

This clone was detected only once. CDR3 nucleotide sequence: TGTGCCAGCAGCGTAGGGGCAGGGGTGGGAACTGAAGCTTTCTTT. Translation gives CASSVGAGVGTEAFF. V is TRBV9 and J is TRBJ1-1; D possibly corresponds to TRBD1 (6 bases). The germline CDR1 and CDR2 sequences are SGDLS and YYNGEE. V lost 0 bases to trimming and J lost 5 bases, with 14 bases between them. The CDR3 has 15 amino acids.

The chain carries TRBV28 and TRBJ1-4; weak D call: TRBD1 (6 bases). Germline V CDR1 and CDR2: MDHEN, SYDVKM. The CDR3 consists of 14 residues. V lost 6 bases to trimming and J lost 3 bases, with 11 bases between them. The DNA for the CDR3 is TGTGCCAGCAGGGCAGGGGCACCTAATGAAAAACTGTTTTTT. Protein sequence: CASRAGAPNEKLFF.

CDR3 nucleotides: TGTGCCTGGAGTGGAGACAGGGGGCGCACCGGGGAGCTGTTTTTT. It translates to CAWSGDRGRTGELFF. The chain is built from TRBV30 and TRBJ2-2, with 10 bases aligning to TRBD1. The ends lost 1 base at V and 4 bases at J; junction bases unmatched: 3. Per germline, CDR1 GTSNPN and CDR2 SVGIG (reference sequence). This CDR3 is built from 15 residues.

The chain links TRBV6-2 or TRBV6-3 to TRBJ1-5; the match to TRBD1 covers 12 bases. Trimming took 2 bases from V and 5 from J; bases not matched to a gene: 10. Germline V CDR1 and CDR2: MNHEY, SVGEGT. CDR3 length: 18 amino acids. The CDR3 spells CASSYRGDRGRRDQPQHF. The CDR3 DNA follows: TGTGCCAGCAGTTACCGGGGGGACAGGGGGCGAAGGGATCAGCCCCAGCATTTT.

The chain combines TRBV5-1 with TRBJ1-6; 10 bases are a match to TRBD1. Trimming at V came to 5 bases and at J to 10 bases, leaving 12 bases not matched to a gene. CDR3 length equals 16 residues. Germline CDR1 and CDR2: SGHRS and YFSETQ. In DNA, the CDR3 is TGCGCCAGCAGAAAAGACCCGGGACAGGGGACCTCACCCCTCCACTTT. Its translation is CASRKDPGQGTSPLHF. The variable domain in full, completed from reference TRBV5-1 and TRBJ1-6, reads KAGVTQTPRYLIKTRGQQVTLSCSPISGHRSVSWYQQTPGQGLQFLFEYFSETQRNKGNFPGRFSGRQFSNSRSEMNVSTLELGDSALYLCASRKDPGQGTSPLHFGNGTRLTVT.

In nucleotides, the CDR3 is TGTGCCAGCAGCTTGGACGTGACAGGAGTTTACGAGCAGTACTTC. Translation gives CASSLDVTGVYEQYF. The V gene is TRBV5-4, the J gene TRBJ2-7; TRBD1 is a possible D gene (6 bases). The V gene lost 0 bases and the J gene lost 4 bases, with 14 bases spanning the gap. The CDR3 runs 15 residues. Germline V lookup: CDR1 SGHNT, CDR2 YYREEE (reference sequence).

The rearrangement joins TRBV19 to TRBJ2-3; TRBD2 matches 10 bases. The length of the CDR3 is 17 residues. V shed 3 bases and J 4 bases; nucleotides not matched to a gene: 10. Germline loops: CDR1 LNHDA, CDR2 SQIVND (reference sequence). The DNA of the CDR3 is TGTGCCAGTAGTATCCTCGTAGCGGGGGGTATGGCAGATACGCAGTATTTT. Translating gives CASSILVAGGMADTQYF.

V and J are TRBV7-9 and TRBJ1-5, with D tentatively TRBD1 (5 bases). V lost 5 bases and J 2 bases, leaving 25 bases between the germline ends. The V gene's germline CDR1 is SEHNR and CDR2 FQNEAQ (reference sequence). The CDR3 is 19 amino acids. CDR3 DNA sequence: TGTGCCAGCAGCCACCCATTTGGCAGGGTAGAAAGGGGCAATCAGCCCCAGCATTTT. Amino acid sequence: CASSHPFGRVERGNQPQHF. Complete variable domain (other parts from reference TRBV7-9 and TRBJ1-5): DTGVSQNPRHKITKRGQNVTFRCDPISEHNRLYWYRQTLGQGPEFLTYFQNEAQLEKSRLLSDRFSAERPKGSFSTLEIQRTEQGDSAMYLCASSHPFGRVERGNQPQHFGDGTRLSIL.

The J gene is TRBJ2-2, the V gene TRBV19; possibly TRBD1 for D (6 bases). CDR3 length: 15 residues. CDR1 and CDR2 (germline): LNHDA, SQIVND (reference sequence). V lost 3 bases and J 4 bases, leaving 12 bases between the germline ends. The CDR3 here is CASSMGYRATGELFF. The CDR3 region has the DNA TGTGCCAGTAGTATGGGTTACAGGGCCACCGGGGAGCTGTTTTTT.

The CDR3 region has the DNA TGTGCCAGCACCCCGGGACTAGGCAAGACAGATACGCAGTATTTT. Protein product: CASTPGLGKTDTQYF. This chain joins TRBV2 and TRBJ2-3; 8 bases agree with TRBD2. Per the germline V gene, CDR1 is SNHLY and CDR2 is FYNNEI. J gave up 3 bases and V 7 bases, and 9 bases lay outside the gene matches. The CDR3 runs 15 residues. Combining the CDR3 with reference TRBV2 and TRBJ2-3 gives the whole variable domain EPEVTQTPSHQVTQMGQEVILRCVPISNHLYFYWYRQILGQKVEFLVSFYNNEISEKSEIFDDQFSVERPDGSNFTLKIRSTKLEDSAMYFCASTPGLGKTDTQYFGPGTRLTVL.

The V and J genes are TRBV28 and TRBJ2-5, with 14 bases identical to TRBD2. V was pared by 3 bases and J by 7 bases, with 22 bases of the junction left unmatched. The CDR3 contains 21 residues. Germline-derived CDR1 and CDR2 are MDHEN and SYDVKM. CDR3 DNA: TGTGCCAGCAGTTTCCGAAGCCTGGGACTAGCGGGAGCCGGGACGGGGGGGACCCAGTACTTC. As protein: CASSFRSLGLAGAGTGGTQYF.

The J gene is TRBJ1-6, the V gene TRBV5-1; the D is unclear. Trimming took 4 bases from V and 5 from J, leaving 16 bases between them. The germline V gene encodes CDR1 SGHRS and CDR2 YFSETQ. CDR3 length: 16 amino acids. This CDR3 reads CASSVKAGLNNSPLHF. CDR3 bases: TGCGCCAGCAGCGTCAAGGCGGGGTTAAATAATTCACCCCTCCACTTT. Looking up the rest from reference TRBV5-1 and TRBJ1-6 gives the full variable domain: KAGVTQTPRYLIKTRGQQVTLSCSPISGHRSVSWYQQTPGQGLQFLFEYFSETQRNKGNFPGRFSGRQFSNSRSEMNVSTLELGDSALYLCASSVKAGLNNSPLHFGNGTRLTVT.

This rearrangement joins TRBV18 to TRBJ1-1, with 9 bases fitting TRBD1. V was pared by 3 bases and J by 6 bases, with 2 bases of the junction left unmatched. Germline CDR1 and CDR2: KGHSH and LQKENI. The CDR3 runs 13 residues. The CDR3 sequence is CASSPGTGPEAFF. The DNA of the CDR3 is TGTGCCAGCTCACCCGGGACAGGGCCTGAAGCTTTCTTT.

The chain couples TRBV5-1 to TRBJ1-4, with D hard to call. The CDR3 contains 15 residues. The germline CDR1 and CDR2 sequences are SGHRS and YFSETQ. V dropped 0 bases and J dropped 6 bases, with 12 bases sitting between them. This chain's CDR3 is CASSLVGRKDEKLFF. In nucleotides, the CDR3 is TGCGCCAGCAGCTTGGTTGGCAGGAAGGATGAAAAACTGTTTTTT.

This chain links TRBV27 with TRBJ2-2, with 8 bases lining up with TRBD2. V was clipped by 2 bases and J by 4 bases; unmatched bases: 3. The CDR3 extends over 15 amino acids. Germline CDR1 and CDR2: MNHEY and SMNVEV (reference sequence). The CDR3 DNA sequence: TGTGCCAGCAGTTTACCGGGAGGGCCCACCGGGGAGCTGTTTTTT. Translated, it gives CASSLPGGPTGELFF.

The chain uses TRBV30 and TRBJ1-3, with no clear D. CDR1 and CDR2 (germline): GTSNPN, SVGIG (reference sequence). The V and J ends lost 0 bases and 0 bases respectively, with 9 bases between them. This CDR3 region has 15 residues. Written as DNA, the CDR3 is TGTGCCTGGAGTGTGAGGAGGGCCTCTGGAAACACCATATATTTT. Its translation: CAWSVRRASGNTIYF.

The chain has TRBV5-1 and TRBJ2-5; 8 nucleotides line up with TRBD2. The CDR3 has 15 amino acids. The V gene end was trimmed by 0 bases and the J gene end by 1 base; junction bases not matched to a gene: 2. The germline CDR1 and CDR2 sequences are SGHRS and YFSETQ. The CDR3 DNA reads as TGCGCCAGCAGCTTGGAAGCGGGAGTCCAAGAGACCCAGTACTTC. Translated, it gives CASSLEAGVQETQYF.

This chain joins TRBV27 and TRBJ1-1, with 10 bases lining up with TRBD1. V dropped 7 bases and J dropped 5; count of bases not matched to a gene: 7. This CDR3 contains 14 residues. Germline loops: CDR1 MNHEY, CDR2 SMNVEV (reference sequence). CDR3 in DNA: TGTGCCAGCAACCATCGGACAGGGGGAACTGAAGCTTTCTTT. This translates into CASNHRTGGTEAFF.

V and J are TRBV6-6 and TRBJ2-4; 8 bases line up with TRBD1. The germline V gene has CDR1 MNHNY and CDR2 SVGAGI (reference sequence). The CDR3 is 13 amino acids. J was trimmed by 5 bases and V by 7 bases; bases with no gene match: 4. The chain's CDR3 is CASTPTGENIQYF. The CDR3 DNA reads as TGTGCCAGCACCCCGACAGGGGAAAACATTCAGTACTTC.